Sequencing of this T cell receptor (beta chain) was carried out in a study of blood T cell repertoires in COVID-19. Profiled with immunoSEQ multiplex PCR; TCRdb holds only in-frame clones, not every one. The table shows some 150,000 clones, with around 90% occurring only once. In germline, CDR1 is SGDLS, CDR2 YYNGEE. V was cut by 2 bases and J by 1 base, with 8 bases left in between. The CDR3 contains 14 residues. This sequence originates from a man in his forties or fifties with acute or convalescent COVID-19. The chain is built from TRBV9 and TRBJ2-3; TRBD2 is a possible D gene (5 bases). Source material: peripheral blood. The CDR3 is CASSVLGGTDTQYF. The CDR3 nucleotides are TGTGCCAGCAGCGTTCTCGGGGGCACAGATACGCAGTATTTT.